This T cell receptor beta chain is from a study of T cells in Graves' hyperthyroidism and ophthalmopathy. Study results and caveats: Researchers found most expanded thyroid clonotypes above 0.001 in blood as well.

TCR beta CDR3 sequences were amplified from RNA transcripts. The primer set for the first-round RT-PCR of the TCR CDR3 was HTBI. TCRdb independently ran MiXCR on the multiplex PCR reads; one entry per CDR3 protein. This sample carries some 740,000 distinct CDR3 sequences, 14% of them seen once, and the ten largest clones take 10%. This CDR3 has 13 residues. V dropped 0 bases and J dropped 3 bases, with 6 bases sitting between them. Germline loops: CDR1 SGDLS, CDR2 YYNGEE. In this sample, this clonotype turned up many times. Its antigen is still unknown. The chain uses TRBV9 and TRBJ2-5; D remains ambiguous. The sequenced sample was blood. The receptor's source is a woman under 30 with Graves' hyperthyroidism. CDR3 sequence reads: CASSVGAEETQYF. The CDR3 nucleotides read TGTGCCAGCAGCGTAGGGGCGGAAGAGACCCAGTACTTC.